Below are 17 T cell receptor beta chains sequenced from a single sample in a study of blood T cells in healthy people across ages. It was with a sample-barcoded 5' primer and a J-beta primer mix that a second PCR of about 6 to 12 cycles was run. TCRdb re-analysed the 5' RACE reads in MiXCR, keeping a single row per CDR3 protein. Among 850,000 to 1,300,000 distinct CDR3 sequences listed, more than 40% were seen once. The sample was blood. These receptors were taken from a woman aged 60-70 years in good health.

Comment on this clonotype: A clone one base away is much larger, so this may be a read error. This chain uses TRBV11-2 with TRBJ2-5, with D tentatively TRBD1 or TRBD2 (5 bases each). The CDR3 has 15 amino acids. V lost 1 base to trimming and J lost 11 bases, with 20 bases between them. CDR1 and CDR2 (germline): SGHAT, FQNNGV. The CDR3, as DNA: TGTGCCAGCAGCTTAGGAGGGACCGGCTATTTAGGGCAGTACTTC. Translated: CASSLGGTGYLGQYF.

This clonotype was observed a few times. The chain links TRBV10-3 to TRBJ2-7; D gene uncertain. Trimming removed 8 bases from V and 0 bases from J, with 5 bases in between. The germline V gene encodes CDR1 ENHRY and CDR2 SYGVKD. This CDR3 spans 11 amino acids. DNA of the CDR3: TGTGCCATCGGGGTCTCCTACGAGCAGTACTTC. This translates into CAIGVSYEQYF.

This clonotype has a count of ten or more. In DNA, the CDR3 is TGTGCCACCGTGGCCGACGGACGGAAGAAGGGCTACACCTTC. This gives the protein CATVADGRKKGYTF. This sequence joins TRBV10-3 and TRBJ1-2; D is unresolved. The CDR3 totals 14 residues. V lost 10 bases and J lost 8, with 23 bases in between. CDR1 and CDR2 (germline): ENHRY, SYGVKD.

This chain uses TRBV28 with TRBJ2-1; perhaps TRBD2 as D (5 bases). V was pared by 5 bases and J by 7 bases, with 15 bases between. Germline CDR1 is MDHEN and CDR2 is SYDVKM. The CDR3 contains 14 residues. The CDR3 nucleotides are TGTGCCAGCAGTCCTAGCACTAAAGGAAATGAGCAGTTCTTC. Its protein is CASSPSTKGNEQFF.

The rearrangement uses TRBV6-1 and TRBJ2-1; D not certain. The CDR3 spans 11 residues. Trimming left V 6 bases short and J 9 bases short, with 9 bases between. CDR1 is MNHNS, CDR2 SASEGT, per germline. The DNA for the CDR3 is TGTGCCAGCAGGCTAGGTGGTGAGCAGTTCTTC. Its protein is CASRLGGEQFF.

This chain links TRBV10-3 with TRBJ2-7; 12 positions agree with TRBD2. CDR3 length equals 17 residues. Germline-derived CDR1 and CDR2 are ENHRY and SYGVKD. The J segment lost 6 bases and the V segment lost 8 bases, leaving 17 bases of the junction unmatched. CDR3 DNA: TGTGCCATCGCGACTAGCGGGAGTCATCCCTTACTGCGCGAGCAGTACTTC. This encodes CAIATSGSHPLLREQYF.

The genes are TRBV14 and TRBJ2-1; D is uncertain. In germline, CDR1 is SGHDN, CDR2 FVKESK. CDR3 size: 12 residues. Trimming pared 1 base from V and 9 bases from J, leaving 7 bases between. The CDR3 region has the DNA TGTGCCAGCAGCCAAGTACGGGCTGAGCAGTTCTTC. Its translation is CASSQVRAEQFF.

The genes are TRBV20-1 and TRBJ2-7, with D uncertain. Per germline, CDR1 DFQATT and CDR2 SNEGSKA (reference sequence). Trimming shortened V by 0 bases and J by 2 bases, and 14 bases separated the two germline ends. The CDR3 is 15 amino acids. This CDR3 reads CSARDPKGNPYEQYF. The CDR3 nucleotides read TGCAGTGCTAGAGATCCGAAAGGGAACCCCTACGAGCAGTACTTC.

This clonotype was counted a few times. V and J are TRBV25-1 and TRBJ2-7; no clear D gene. The CDR3 loop spans 14 amino acids. Germline-derived CDR1 and CDR2 are MGHDK and SYGVNS. V shed 5 bases and J shed 3 bases, with 14 bases lying between them. Here the CDR3 reads CASSPPKVSYEQYF. The CDR3 coding sequence is TGTGCCAGCAGTCCCCCCAAAGTCAGCTACGAGCAGTACTTC.

Only a few counts were recorded for this clonotype. CDR3 sequence (DNA): TGTGCCAGCAGCTTAGATTACACTAGCGGGAGCACAGATACGCAGTATTTT. It yields the protein CASSLDYTSGSTDTQYF. The chain couples TRBV11-2 to TRBJ2-3, with TRBD2 matching over 9 bases. The CDR3 has 17 amino acids. With 0 bases clipped from V and 0 bases from J, the junction kept 4 bases outside the gene matches. Germline V gene data show CDR1 as SGHAT and CDR2 as FQNNGV.

V and J are TRBV20-1 and TRBJ2-1; 9 bases agree with TRBD2. CDR3 length: 13 residues. CDR1 is DFQATT, CDR2 SNEGSKA, per germline (reference sequence). J was trimmed by 5 bases and V by 4 bases; bases with no gene match: 3. Here the CDR3 reads CSATSGTNNEQFF. The CDR3 DNA sequence: TGCAGTGCTACTAGCGGGACGAACAATGAGCAGTTCTTC.

This clonotype was counted ten times or more. This chain joins TRBV6-6 and TRBJ2-7; D is uncertain. V was trimmed by 0 bases and J by 4 bases, leaving 7 bases between them. This CDR3 is built from 13 residues. CDR1 and CDR2 (germline): MNHNY, SVGAGI (reference sequence). This CDR3 is CASSYSSIYEQYF. The CDR3 DNA is TGTGCCAGCAGTTACTCTAGTATTTACGAGCAGTACTTC.

In DNA, the CDR3 is TGTGCCAGCAGCTCCCGACTAGCGGGAGCGGTAGATACGCAGTATTTT. Its protein product is CASSSRLAGAVDTQYF. The chain is built from TRBV9 and TRBJ2-3, with 12 nucleotides matching TRBD2. This CDR3 comprises 16 residues. CDR1 is SGDLS, CDR2 YYNGEE, per germline. The junction had 8 bases not matched to a gene; V was cut back by 4 bases and J by 5 bases. Full variable domain (missing parts from reference TRBV9 and TRBJ2-3): DSGVTQTPKHLITATGQRVTLRCSPRSGDLSVYWYQQSLDQGLQFLIQYYNGEERAKGNILERFSAQQFPDLHSELNLSSLELGDSALYFCASSSRLAGAVDTQYFGPGTRLTVL.

This clonotype was observed a handful of times. This sequence joins TRBV28 and TRBJ2-7; D is perhaps TRBD1 (5 bases). The CDR3 extends over 15 amino acids. The germline V gene encodes CDR1 MDHEN and CDR2 SYDVKM. Trimming cost V 5 bases and J 2 bases, with 16 bases left between them. CDR3 amino acids: CASSPGLSKTYEQYF. For the CDR3, the DNA is TGTGCCAGCAGTCCAGGGTTATCGAAGACCTACGAGCAGTACTTC.

The chain has TRBV5-4 and TRBJ2-2; 9 nucleotides align to TRBD2. This CDR3 is 16 amino acids long. The germline CDR1 and CDR2 sequences are SGHNT and YYREEE (reference sequence). The V segment lost 4 bases and the J segment 6 bases; nucleotides outside the gene matches: 10. CDR3 bases: TGTGCCAGCAGCCAAGGAGAGGGACTAGCCGCCGGGGAGCTGTTTTTT. It encodes CASSQGEGLAAGELFF.

This clonotype has only a few counts. In DNA, the CDR3 is TGTGCCAGCAGAATGACTAGCGGAGACAATGAGCAGTTCTTC. It yields the protein CASRMTSGDNEQFF. The rearrangement joins TRBV12-3 or TRBV12-4 to TRBJ2-1; 9 bases align to TRBD2. The CDR3 is 14 residues long. J was trimmed by 5 bases and V by 6 bases; bases with no gene match: 5.

This chain uses TRBV19 with TRBJ2-1; 8 positions agree with TRBD2. V gave up 4 bases and J gave up 4 bases; unmatched junction bases: 6. Germline-derived CDR1 and CDR2 are LNHDA and SQIVND (reference sequence). CDR3 size: 15 residues. The CDR3 region has the DNA TGTGCCAGTAGTAAAACTAGCGGAGATTACAATGAGCAGTTCTTC. Its protein is CASSKTSGDYNEQFF.